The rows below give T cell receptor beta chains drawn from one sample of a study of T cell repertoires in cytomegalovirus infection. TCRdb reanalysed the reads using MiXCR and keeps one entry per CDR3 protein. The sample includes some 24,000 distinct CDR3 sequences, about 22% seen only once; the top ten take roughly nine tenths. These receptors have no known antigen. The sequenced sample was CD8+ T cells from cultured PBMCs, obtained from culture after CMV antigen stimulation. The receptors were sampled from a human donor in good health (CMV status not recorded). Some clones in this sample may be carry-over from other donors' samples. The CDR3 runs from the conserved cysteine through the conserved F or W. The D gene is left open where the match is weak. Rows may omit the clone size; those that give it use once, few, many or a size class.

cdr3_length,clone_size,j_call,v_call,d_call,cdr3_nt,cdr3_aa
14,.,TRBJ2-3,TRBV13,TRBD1,TGTGCCAGCAGCAAGTGGGACAGACCAGATACGCAGTATTTT,CASSKWDRPDTQYF
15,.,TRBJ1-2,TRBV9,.,TGTGCCAGCAGCCCCTGGGGGGGGCCAAACTATGGCTACACCTTC,CASSPWGGPNYGYTF
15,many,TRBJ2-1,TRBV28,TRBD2,TGTGCCAGCAGTTCGGCACTAGCGGGGGGGGAAGAGCAGTTCTTC,CASSSALAGGEEQFF
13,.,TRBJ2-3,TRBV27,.,TGTGCCAGCAGTTTAGTCACCACAGATACGCAGTATTTT,CASSLVTTDTQYF
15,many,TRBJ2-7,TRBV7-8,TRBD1,TGTGCCAGCAGCTTAGGAGGACAGGAAACCTACGAGCAGTACTTC,CASSLGGQETYEQYF
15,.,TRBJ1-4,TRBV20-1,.,TGCAGTGCTGAGGACCACAGGGTAGGGGTTGGAAAACTGTTTTTT,CSAEDHRVGVGKLFF
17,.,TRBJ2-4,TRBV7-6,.,TGTGCCAGCAGCTCTAAGCCCCCTTGGGAAGCCAAAAACATTCAGTACTTC,CASSSKPPWEAKNIQYF
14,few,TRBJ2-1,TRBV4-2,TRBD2,TGTGCCAGCAGCCAACTAGCGGGGGACAATGAGCAGTTCTTC,CASSQLAGDNEQFF
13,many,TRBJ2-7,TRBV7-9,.,TGTGCCAGCAGCTTACGAGGGCTGTACGAGCAGTACTTC,CASSLRGLYEQYF
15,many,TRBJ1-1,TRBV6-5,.,TGTGCCAGCAGTTACTCCTTGACAGGGAACACTGAAGCTTTCTTT,CASSYSLTGNTEAFF
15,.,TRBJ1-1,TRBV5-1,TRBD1,TGCGCCAGCAGCATCGGGACAGGGGGCCGCACTGAAGCTTTCTTT,CASSIGTGGRTEAFF
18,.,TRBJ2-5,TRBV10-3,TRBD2,TGTGCCAGCGGGACTAGCGGGGGGGGTGGGGGACCACAAGAGACCCAGTACTTC,CASGTSGGGGGPQETQYF
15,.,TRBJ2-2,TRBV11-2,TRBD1,TGTGCCAGCGGGGAGGGACAGGGGGCCACCGGGGAGCTGTTTTTT,CASGEGQGATGELFF
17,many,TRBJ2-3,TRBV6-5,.,TGTGCCAGCAAATACCGAGGGGGGGGGTTCCCCACAGATACGCAGTATTTT,CASKYRGGGFPTDTQYF
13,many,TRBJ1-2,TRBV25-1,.,TGTGCCAGCAGTGAAGGTCTGGGTTTGGGCTACACCTTC,CASSEGLGLGYTF
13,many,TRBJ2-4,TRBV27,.,TGTGCCAGCAGTTTATATCTGGGGGACATTCAGTACTTC,CASSLYLGDIQYF
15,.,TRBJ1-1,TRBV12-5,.,TGTGCTAGCCCATCAACTTGGGCAGGGAACACTGAAGCTTTCTTT,CASPSTWAGNTEAFF
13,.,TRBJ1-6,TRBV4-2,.,TGTGCCAGCAGCCTGACCACGACTTCACCCCTCCACTTT,CASSLTTTSPLHF
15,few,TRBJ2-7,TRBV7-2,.,TGTGCCAGCAGCTTAGGCTACGGCAGGGGCGACGAGCAGTACTTC,CASSLGYGRGDEQYF
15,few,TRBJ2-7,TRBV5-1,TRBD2,TGCGCCAGCAGCTTGCGGGACTATGGAGTAAGCGAGCAGTACTTC,CASSLRDYGVSEQYF
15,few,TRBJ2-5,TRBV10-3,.,TGTGCCATCAGTGAGTCCGACGCGACGGTGGGGACCCAGTACTTC,CAISESDATVGTQYF
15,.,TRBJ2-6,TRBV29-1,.,TGCAGCGTGTCGGGACTCCAGACGGGGGCCAACGTCCTGACTTTC,CSVSGLQTGANVLTF
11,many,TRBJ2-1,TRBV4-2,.,TGTGCCAGCAGCCAAGTGAATGAGCAGTTCTTC,CASSQVNEQFF
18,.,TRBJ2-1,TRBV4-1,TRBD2,TGCGCCAGCAGCCAAGATCCGACTAGCGGGGGGAGGTACAATGAGCAGTTCTTC,CASSQDPTSGGRYNEQFF
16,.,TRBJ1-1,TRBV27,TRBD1,TGTGCCAGCAGTTTGCAATTTACAGGGGAACGCACTGAAGCTTTCTTT,CASSLQFTGERTEAFF
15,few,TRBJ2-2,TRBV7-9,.,TGTGCCAGCAGCTTTACGGCGGTGAACACCGGGGAGCTGTTTTTT,CASSFTAVNTGELFF
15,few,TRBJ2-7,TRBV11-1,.,TGTGCCAGCAGCCCGTCTAGGGGGGATTCCTACGAGCAGTACTTC,CASSPSRGDSYEQYF
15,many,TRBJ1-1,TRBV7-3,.,TGTGCCAGCAGCTTAACGGTCGAACAGAACACTGAAGCTTTCTTT,CASSLTVEQNTEAFF
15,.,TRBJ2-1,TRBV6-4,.,TGTGCCAGCACCCCGACAGAAAGCTCCTACAATGAGCAGTTCTTC,CASTPTESSYNEQFF
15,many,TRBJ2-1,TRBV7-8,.,TGTGCCAGCAGCTTAGTGTGGGGTTCCTACAATGAGCAGTTCTTC,CASSLVWGSYNEQFF
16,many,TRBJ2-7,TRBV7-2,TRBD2,TGTGCCAGCAGCTTAGCGGAGGCGGGGGGGTTTTACGAGCAGTACTTC,CASSLAEAGGFYEQYF
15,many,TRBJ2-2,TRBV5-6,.,TGTGCCAGCAGATTCGGACAGACGAACACCGGGGAGCTGTTTTTT,CASRFGQTNTGELFF
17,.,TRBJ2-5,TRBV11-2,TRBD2,TGTGCCGGCAGACCACTCCGGGGCGGGGGTTACCAAGAGACCCAGTACTTC,CAGRPLRGGGYQETQYF
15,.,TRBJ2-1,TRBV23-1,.,TGCGCCAGCAGACCAGGACGGGGGAAATACAATGAGCAGTTCTTC,CASRPGRGKYNEQFF
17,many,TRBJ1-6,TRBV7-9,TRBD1,TGTGCCAGCAGCTTAGCAGCGTTGGGACAGTATAATTCACCCCTCCACTTT,CASSLAALGQYNSPLHF
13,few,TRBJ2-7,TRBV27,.,TGTGCCAGCAGTTTATCCAGGGGCTACGAGCAGTACTTC,CASSLSRGYEQYF
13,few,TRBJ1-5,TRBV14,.,TGTGCCAGCAGCCAAGGACCTTATCAGCCCCAGCATTTT,CASSQGPYQPQHF
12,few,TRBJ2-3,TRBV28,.,TGTGCCAGCAGTTTAGAGGACTTAGGGCCTTTTTTT,CASSLEDLGPFF
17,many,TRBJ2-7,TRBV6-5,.,TGTGCCAGCAGTTCCGCTCCCGGGACACCTTACTCCTACGAGCAGTACTTC,CASSSAPGTPYSYEQYF
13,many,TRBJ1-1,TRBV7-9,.,TGTGCCAGCAGCTTAGTTCAGGTGACAGAAGCTTTCTTT,CASSLVQVTEAFF
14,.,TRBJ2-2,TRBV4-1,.,TGCGCCAGCACAAGACAGATAAACACCGGGGAGCTGTTTTTT,CASTRQINTGELFF
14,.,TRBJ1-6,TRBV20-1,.,TGCAGTGCTTCTCCGGGACTGAATAATTCACCCCTCCACTTT,CSASPGLNNSPLHF
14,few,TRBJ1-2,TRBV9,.,TGTGCCAGCAGCGCCGGGAGGGGTAACTATGGCTACACCTTC,CASSAGRGNYGYTF
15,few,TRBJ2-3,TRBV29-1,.,TGCAGCGTTGAAGAGCATGGCCGACCAGGGGATACGCAGTATTTT,CSVEEHGRPGDTQYF
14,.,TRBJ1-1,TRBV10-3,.,TGTGCCATCAATGATTGGGGGAAGAACACTGAAGCTTTCTTT,CAINDWGKNTEAFF
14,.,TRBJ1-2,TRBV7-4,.,TGTGCCAGCAGCTTAGCAACAGATAACTATGGCTACACCTTC,CASSLATDNYGYTF
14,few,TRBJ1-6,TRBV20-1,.,TGCAGTGCTAGGACGCTCCTAATTAATTCACCCCTCCACTTT,CSARTLLINSPLHF
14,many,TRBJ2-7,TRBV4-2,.,TGTGCCAGCAGCCAAACCCGGGACTCGTACGAGCAGTACTTC,CASSQTRDSYEQYF